This entry concerns a single T cell receptor beta chain. 5'RACE template switching produced TCR cDNA carrying a universal primer site and UMIs. TCRdb analysed the 5' RACE reads with MiXCR anew, one entry per CDR3 protein. This table has some 300,000 distinct CDR3 sequences, less than 9.5% appearing once. The entry originates in a study of T cells after yellow fever vaccination. Whole-study context: SMART-Seq v4 Ultra Low Input prepared the low-cell-number fractions.

The CDR3 is 13 residues long. The V end lost 5 bases, the J end lost 3 bases, and 11 bases lay between the germline ends. The germline V gene has CDR1 SGHNT and CDR2 YYREEE (reference sequence). The input for sequencing was CD4+ T cells sorted from PBMCs, taken 5 days after the yellow fever booster vaccination. This receptor was taken from a man between 18 and 29 years old who received the YFV17D yellow fever vaccine. This chain links TRBV5-4 with TRBJ1-2; D may be TRBD1 (5 bases). For the CDR3, the DNA is TGTGCCAGCAGACACCGGGGGGACTATGGCTACACCTTC. Its translation: CASRHRGDYGYTF. The whole variable domain, filled in from reference TRBV5-4 and TRBJ1-2, reads ETGVTQSPTHLIKTRGQQVTLRCSSQSGHNTVSWYQQALGQGPQFIFQYYREEENGRGNFPPRFSGLQFPNYSSELNVNALELDDSALYLCASRHRGDYGYTFGSGTRLTVV.